These 23 T cell receptor beta chains originate from one sample sequenced in a study of blood T cell repertoires in COVID-19. The repertoire was sequenced with immunoSEQ multiplex PCR; TCRdb's copy has only in-frame clones and lacks some. The sample contains tens of thousands of clones, about nine tenths of which appear only once. Input material: peripheral blood. These TCRs come from an elderly woman with acute or convalescent COVID-19.

This clone was seen only once. The chain is built from TRBV10-3 and TRBJ1-2; no reliable D call. The V end was cut by 0 bases, the J end by 4 bases, with 9 bases between. There are 14 residues in the CDR3. Looked up from germline, CDR1 is ENHRY and CDR2 is SYGVKD. The CDR3 is CAISESPRSYGYTF. CDR3 DNA: TGTGCCATCAGTGAGTCGCCCCGGAGCTATGGCTACACCTTC.

The genes are TRBV6-5 and TRBJ1-4; 7 bases line up with TRBD1. This CDR3 comprises 14 residues. The germline gives CDR1 MNHEY, CDR2 SVGAGI. Trimming cost V 0 bases and J 5 bases; bases outside gene matches: 0. CDR3 in amino acids: CASSYSGGNEKLFF. The CDR3 region has the DNA TGTGCCAGCAGTTACTCAGGGGGCAATGAAAAACTGTTTTTT.

This rearrangement joins TRBV15 to TRBJ1-1, with 7 bases matching TRBD1. J gave up 3 bases and V 5 bases, and 6 bases lay outside the gene matches. The CDR3 extends over 14 amino acids. CDR1 and CDR2 from the germline V gene are LNHNV and YYDKDF (reference sequence). CDR3 amino acids: CATSHEGGDTEAFF. The DNA of the CDR3 is TGTGCCACCAGCCATGAAGGGGGCGACACTGAAGCTTTCTTT.

The rearrangement uses TRBV2 and TRBJ1-2; 9 bases map to TRBD1. CDR1 SNHLY and CDR2 FYNNEI come from the germline V gene. V shed 2 bases and J 6 bases; nucleotides not matched to a gene: 4. CDR3 length equals 14 residues. DNA for the CDR3: TGTGCCAGCAGTGAAAGGACAGGGGTTGATGGCTACACCTTC. Protein: CASSERTGVDGYTF.

The chain carries TRBV4-2 and TRBJ2-2, with D tentatively TRBD1 (6 bases). Germline V lookup: CDR1 LGHNA, CDR2 YNFKEQ. V was trimmed by 0 bases and J by 6 bases, leaving 8 bases between them. This CDR3 is 14 amino acids long. The CDR3 sequence is CASSQDRGSGELFF. In DNA form, the CDR3 reads TGTGCCAGCAGCCAAGACAGGGGCTCCGGGGAGCTGTTTTTT.

The J gene is TRBJ1-3, the V gene TRBV6-5; D possibly corresponds to TRBD1 (6 bases). Per the germline V gene, CDR1 is MNHEY and CDR2 is SVGAGI. The CDR3 sequence is 15 residues long. V was pared by 6 bases and J by 2 bases, with 14 bases between. In DNA form, the CDR3 reads TGTGCCAGCAGCCGGGCCCGGACAGCTGGAAACACCATATATTTT. Residues: CASSRARTAGNTIYF.

This chain joins TRBV5-1 and TRBJ2-2; a weak D match, TRBD2 (6 bases). Germline CDR1 is SGHRS and CDR2 is YFSETQ. Trimming shortened V by 4 bases and J by 4 bases, and 17 bases separated the two germline ends. This CDR3 contains 16 residues. CDR3 region: CASSDPSARSTGELFF. The CDR3 coding sequence is TGCGCCAGCAGCGATCCTAGCGCCAGATCCACCGGGGAGCTGTTTTTT.

This clone came up once. Here the CDR3 reads CASSSLGQLKNIQYF. CDR3 DNA sequence: TGTGCCAGCAGTTCCCTGGGACAGCTTAAAAACATTCAGTACTTC. This chain links TRBV28 with TRBJ2-4, with 7 bases fitting TRBD1. The germline CDR1 and CDR2 sequences are MDHEN and SYDVKM. The CDR3 covers 15 residues. V lost 4 bases to trimming and J lost 4 bases; unmatched junction nucleotides: 7.

The chain uses TRBV3-1 (or the pseudogene TRBV3-2) and TRBJ1-4; D possibly corresponds to TRBD1 (6 bases). The CDR3 totals 12 residues. Germline assignment: CDR1 LGHDT and CDR2 YNNKEL (reference sequence). V dropped 8 bases and J dropped 5 bases, with 9 bases sitting between them. CDR3 amino acids: CASGRGNEKLFF. DNA for the CDR3: TGTGCCAGCGGTAGGGGGAATGAAAAACTGTTTTTT.

This clone is a singleton in its sample. The chain employs TRBV18 and TRBJ2-1; perhaps TRBD1 as D (7 bases). CDR3 length equals 15 residues. Germline V lookup: CDR1 KGHSH, CDR2 LQKENI. The ends were cut back, 3 bases at V and 8 bases at J, with 17 bases in the middle. CDR3 sequence (DNA): TGTGCCAGCTCACCGGGGCAGGGGGAGGTGGATGAGCAGTTCTTC. Protein sequence: CASSPGQGEVDEQFF.

This sequence joins TRBV3-1 (or the pseudogene TRBV3-2) and TRBJ2-5; TRBD1 matches at 7 bases. The V gene's germline CDR1 is LGHDT and CDR2 YNNKEL (reference sequence). Trimming took 2 bases from V and 1 from J; bases not matched to a gene: 4. The CDR3 runs 15 residues. The CDR3 protein is CASSQRQGTQETQYF. The CDR3 DNA reads as TGTGCCAGCAGCCAACGACAGGGAACCCAAGAGACCCAGTACTTC.

CDR3 loop: CASSTFYNEQFF. The CDR3 coding sequence is TGTGCCAGTAGTACCTTCTACAATGAGCAGTTCTTC. The J gene is TRBJ2-1, the V gene TRBV19; D remains unclear. The germline V and J ends were trimmed by 4 bases and 3 bases, with 4 bases remaining between them. CDR1 and CDR2 (germline): LNHDA, SQIVND (reference sequence). This CDR3 region has 12 residues.

This chain uses TRBV18 with TRBJ2-5; D is unresolved. V was shortened by 2 bases and J by 2 bases, with 9 bases between the two germline ends. Germline CDR1 KGHSH, CDR2 LQKENI. The CDR3 totals 14 residues. In DNA, the CDR3 is TGTGCCAGCTCACCAATTTCGGAGCAAGAGACCCAGTACTTC. Residues: CASSPISEQETQYF.

The CDR3 DNA reads as TGTGCCAGCAGTGTAACCAGGGGTTCAAATGAAGCTTTCTTT. Protein product: CASSVTRGSNEAFF. This rearrangement joins TRBV6-6 to TRBJ1-1; D is perhaps TRBD1 (6 bases). The V gene's germline CDR1 is MNHNY and CDR2 SVGAGI (reference sequence). V lost 5 bases and J 7 bases, leaving 17 bases between the germline ends. The CDR3 length is 14 residues.

This sequence joins TRBV30 and TRBJ2-5; 7 nucleotides align to TRBD2. After removal of 0 bases from V and 4 bases from J, the junction contained 8 bases not matched to a gene. The length of the CDR3 is 15 residues. From germline, CDR1 is GTSNPN and CDR2 SVGIG (reference sequence). The CDR3 sequence: CAWSVPSSGGETQYF. CDR3 bases: TGTGCCTGGAGTGTCCCCTCTAGCGGTGGAGAGACCCAGTACTTC.

The chain recombines TRBV6-6 with TRBJ1-2; 9 nucleotides match TRBD1. The germline CDR1 and CDR2 sequences are MNHNY and SVGAGI (reference sequence). Trimming at V came to 2 bases and at J to 7 bases, leaving 11 bases not matched to a gene. CDR3 length equals 16 residues. This CDR3 reads CASSYAVGTGIGGYTF. The CDR3 nucleotides read TGTGCCAGCAGTTACGCAGTTGGGACAGGGATAGGTGGCTACACCTTC.

V is TRBV6-6 and J is TRBJ2-7; 11 bases map to TRBD2. This CDR3 spans 15 amino acids. Trimming took 4 bases from V and 1 from J; bases not matched to a gene: 3. Germline V CDR1 and CDR2: MNHNY, SVGAGI (reference sequence). CDR3 in DNA: TGTGCCAGCAGTTGGGGACTAGCGGAATCCTACGAGCAGTACTTC. It encodes CASSWGLAESYEQYF.

V usage is TRBV18 and J usage is TRBJ2-7, with 9 positions matching TRBD1. Losses at the gene ends were 5 bases for V and 6 bases for J; bases not matched to a gene: 8. CDR1 is KGHSH, CDR2 LQKENI, per germline. The CDR3 is 14 residues long. CDR3 nucleotide sequence: TGTGCCAGCTCAACAGGACAGGGGTTGGGCGAGCAGTACTTC. Protein product: CASSTGQGLGEQYF. The complete variable domain, with remaining parts taken from reference TRBV18 and TRBJ2-7, reads NAGVMQNPRHLVRRRGQEARLRCSPMKGHSHVYWYRQLPEEGLKFMVYLQKENIIDESGMPKERFSAEFPKEGPSILRIQQVVRGDSAAYFCASSTGQGLGEQYFGPGTRLTVT.

This clone was found once. The chain combines TRBV19 with TRBJ2-3; 11 bases are shared with TRBD1. The junction had 6 bases not matched to a gene; V was cut back by 7 bases and J by 0 bases. Germline V gene lookup returns CDR1 LNHDA and CDR2 SQIVND (reference sequence). This CDR3 is 16 amino acids long. Here the CDR3 reads CASTDRGRPSTDTQYF. The CDR3 nucleotides are TGTGCCAGTACGGACAGGGGGCGGCCTAGCACAGATACGCAGTATTTT.

In this sample, this clone turned up a few times. V and J are TRBV7-9 and TRBJ2-3; D not certain. Germline values: CDR1 SEHNR, CDR2 FQNEAQ (reference sequence). The CDR3 is made up of 14 amino acids. Trimming took off 5 bases at V and 6 bases at J, with 15 bases between the two ends. The CDR3 sequence: CASSPRGTTDTQYF. As DNA, the CDR3 is TGTGCCAGCAGCCCCAGAGGAACAACTGATACGCAGTATTTT.

The V call is TRBV18, the J call TRBJ1-1; TRBD1 matches at 8 bases. Trimming took 5 bases from V and 7 from J; bases not matched to a gene: 9. Looked up from germline, CDR1 is KGHSH and CDR2 is LQKENI. This CDR3 comprises 14 residues. The CDR3 DNA reads TGTGCCAGCTCATCTCCTCGGACAGGGTTTGAAGCTTTCTTT. Residues: CASSSPRTGFEAFF.

Worth noting for this clone: The junction differs from germline at one of its ends, possibly a read error. The genes are TRBV6-6 and TRBJ1-2; D perhaps matches TRBD1 (5 bases). The CDR3 length is 14 residues. The germline V gene encodes CDR1 MNHNY and CDR2 SVGAGI (reference sequence). CDR3 bases: TGTGCCAGCAGTTACTCGCGGGACGGCACGGTCCAAGGCTTC. It is translated as CASSYSRDGTVQGF.

The chain carries TRBV6-6 and TRBJ2-1; 9 bases line up with TRBD1. The CDR3 totals 15 residues. The V gene's germline CDR1 is MNHNY and CDR2 SVGAGI (reference sequence). J gave up 8 bases and V 5 bases, and 10 bases lay outside the gene matches. CDR3 in amino acids: CASSRTGTGYDEQFF. Here the CDR3 DNA reads TGTGCCAGCAGTCGAACCGGGACAGGGTACGATGAGCAGTTCTTC.